This T cell receptor (beta chain) originates from a study of blood T cell repertoires in COVID-19. About the research overall: Material from acute and convalescent COVID-19 was sourced from the United States, Italy and Spain. The cDNA or gDNA used as material had been derived from T cells, B-cell-depleted T cells, or PBMCs.

Trimming pared 5 bases from V and 8 bases from J, leaving 12 bases between. Looked up from germline, CDR1 is SGHNT and CDR2 is YENEEA. The CDR3 is 12 amino acids. In the authors' workflow: Cell counts per sample came from amplifying reference gene primers. Clones were sequenced by immunoSEQ multiplex PCR, and TCRdb holds only the in-frame ones, with some missing. Clone size and the V and J calls come from that table; the DNA yielded D and trimming. The sample has about 67,000 clones, less than 90% seen once; the top ten hold 3.5% to 4.5%. V and J are TRBV11-3 and TRBJ1-1; maybe TRBD1 (6 bases). The receptor's source is a man aged 50 to 60 with active COVID-19. The sequencing sample was made of peripheral blood. The CDR3 is CASSRRGQEAFF. For the CDR3, the DNA is TGTGCCAGCAGCCGCCGGGGACAAGAAGCTTTCTTT.